This T cell receptor (beta chain) appears in the sequencing data of a study of shared clonotypes between healthy human individuals. About this clone itself: This specimen includes other DNA sequences encoding the same CDR3.

The germline CDR1 and CDR2 sequences are LNHNV and YYDKDF (reference sequence). V was clipped by 0 bases and J by 2 bases, with 5 bases between them. The CDR3 is 13 residues long. At deep level, the assay was performed. Original processing notes: Owing to the provision of junction-only sequences devoid of quality scores by immunoSEQ, filtering differed. Some clones are missing from TCRdb's copy, which holds only in-frame ones; the method was immunoSEQ multiplex PCR. V and J calls and clone size are given by that table; D and trimming were obtained from the DNA. This table has about 490,000 clones, approximately 80% appearing once.

The V call is TRBV15, the J call TRBJ2-7, with no clear D. The sequence came from a middle-aged woman in good health. Some clones in this sample may be carry-over from other donors' samples. The sample comprised PBMCs. CDR3 DNA: TGTGCCACCAGCAGAGATCCGACCTACGAGCAGTACTTC. Encoded protein: CATSRDPTYEQYF.